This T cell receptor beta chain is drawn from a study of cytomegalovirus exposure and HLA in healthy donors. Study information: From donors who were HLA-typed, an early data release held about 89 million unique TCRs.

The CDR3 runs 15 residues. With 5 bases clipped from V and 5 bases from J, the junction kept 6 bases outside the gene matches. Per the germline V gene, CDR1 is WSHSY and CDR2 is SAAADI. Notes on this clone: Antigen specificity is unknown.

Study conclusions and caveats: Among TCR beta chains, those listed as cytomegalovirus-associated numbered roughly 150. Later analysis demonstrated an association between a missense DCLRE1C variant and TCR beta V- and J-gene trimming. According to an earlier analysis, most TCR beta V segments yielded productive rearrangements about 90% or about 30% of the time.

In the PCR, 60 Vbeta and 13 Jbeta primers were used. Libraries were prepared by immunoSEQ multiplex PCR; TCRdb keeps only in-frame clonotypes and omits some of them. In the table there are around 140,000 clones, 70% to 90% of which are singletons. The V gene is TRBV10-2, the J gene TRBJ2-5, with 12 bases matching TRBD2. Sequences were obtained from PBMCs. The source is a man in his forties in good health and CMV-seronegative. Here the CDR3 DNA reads TGCGCCAGCAGTCCGGGACTAGCGGGCTTTGAGACCCAGTACTTC. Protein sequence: CASSPGLAGFETQYF.